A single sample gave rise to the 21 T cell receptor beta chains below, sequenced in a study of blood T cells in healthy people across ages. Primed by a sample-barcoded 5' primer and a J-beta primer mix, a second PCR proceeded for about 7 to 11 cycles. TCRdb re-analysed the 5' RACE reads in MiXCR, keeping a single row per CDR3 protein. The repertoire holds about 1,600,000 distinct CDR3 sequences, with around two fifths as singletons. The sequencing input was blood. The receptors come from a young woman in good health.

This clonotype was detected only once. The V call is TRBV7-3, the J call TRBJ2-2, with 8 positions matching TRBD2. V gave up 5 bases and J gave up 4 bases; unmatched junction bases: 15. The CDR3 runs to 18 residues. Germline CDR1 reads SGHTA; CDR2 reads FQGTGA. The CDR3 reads CASSTVAGKSLGTGELFF. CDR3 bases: TGTGCCAGCAGCACCGTAGCGGGGAAGTCCCTTGGCACCGGGGAGCTGTTTTTT.

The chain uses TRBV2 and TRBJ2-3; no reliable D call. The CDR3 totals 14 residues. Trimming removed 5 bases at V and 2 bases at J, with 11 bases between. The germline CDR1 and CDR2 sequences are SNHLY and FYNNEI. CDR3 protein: CASSFRINTDTQYF. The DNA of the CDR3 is TGTGCCAGCAGTTTCAGAATTAACACAGATACGCAGTATTTT. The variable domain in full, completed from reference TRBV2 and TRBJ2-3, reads EPEVTQTPSHQVTQMGQEVILRCVPISNHLYFYWYRQILGQKVEFLVSFYNNEISEKSEIFDDQFSVERPDGSNFTLKIRSTKLEDSAMYFCASSFRINTDTQYFGPGTRLTVL.

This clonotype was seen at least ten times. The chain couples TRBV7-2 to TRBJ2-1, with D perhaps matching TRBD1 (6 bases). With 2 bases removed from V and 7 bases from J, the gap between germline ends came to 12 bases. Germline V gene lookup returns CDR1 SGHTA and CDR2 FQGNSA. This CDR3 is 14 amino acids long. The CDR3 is CASSLRGSGNEQFF. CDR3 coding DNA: TGTGCCAGCAGCTTAAGGGGGTCCGGGAATGAGCAGTTCTTC.

The CDR3 DNA follows: TGCAGTGCAACGACCGACAGGGTTAAAAAAGCTTTCTTT. This translates into CSATTDRVKKAFF. The rearrangement uses TRBV20-1 and TRBJ1-1; 7 bases align to TRBD1. V trimming: 6 bases; J trimming: 9 bases; junction bases outside the gene matches: 13. CDR1 is DFQATT, CDR2 SNEGSKA, per germline (reference sequence). The CDR3 is 13 residues long.

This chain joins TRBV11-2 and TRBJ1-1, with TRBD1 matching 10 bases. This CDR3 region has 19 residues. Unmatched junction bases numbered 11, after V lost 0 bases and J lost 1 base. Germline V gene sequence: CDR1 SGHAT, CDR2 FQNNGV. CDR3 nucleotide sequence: TGTGCCAGCAGCTTAGACGGGGCCGGGACAGGGGTGCGGAACACTGAAGCTTTCTTT. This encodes CASSLDGAGTGVRNTEAFF.

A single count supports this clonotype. The CDR3: CSAGGRINQPQHF. CDR3 sequence (DNA): TGCAGTGCCGGAGGGCGAATCAATCAGCCCCAGCATTTT. The chain uses TRBV20-1 and TRBJ1-5; unclear D gene. The CDR3 extends over 13 amino acids. The V end was cut by 6 bases, the J end by 3 bases, with 12 bases between. Germline CDR1 DFQATT, CDR2 SNEGSKA (reference sequence).

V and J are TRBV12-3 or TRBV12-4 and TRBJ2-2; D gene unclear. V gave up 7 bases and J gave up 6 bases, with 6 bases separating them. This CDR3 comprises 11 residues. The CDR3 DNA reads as TGTGCCAGCACCTCAGCCGGGGAGCTGTTTTTT. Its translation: CASTSAGELFF.

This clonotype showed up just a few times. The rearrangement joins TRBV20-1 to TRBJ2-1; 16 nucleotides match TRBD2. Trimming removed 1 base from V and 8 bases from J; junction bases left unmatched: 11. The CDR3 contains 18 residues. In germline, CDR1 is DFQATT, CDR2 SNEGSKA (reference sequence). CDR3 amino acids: CSARVGTSGRALYDEQFF. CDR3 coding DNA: TGCAGTGCTAGAGTGGGGACTAGCGGGAGGGCCCTGTATGATGAGCAGTTCTTC.

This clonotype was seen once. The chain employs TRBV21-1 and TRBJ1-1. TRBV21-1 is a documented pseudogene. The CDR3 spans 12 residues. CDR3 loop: CASGGGRGEAFF. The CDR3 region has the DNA TGTGCCAGCGGGGGAGGGCGAGGTGAAGCTTTCTTT.

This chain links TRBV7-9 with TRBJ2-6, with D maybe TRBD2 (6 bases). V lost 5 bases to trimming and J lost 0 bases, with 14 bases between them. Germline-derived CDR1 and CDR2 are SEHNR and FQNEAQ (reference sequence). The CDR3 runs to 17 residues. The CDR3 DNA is TGTGCCAGCAGCCCCCGGGGGAGTATCTCTGGGGCCAACGTCCTGACTTTC. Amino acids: CASSPRGSISGANVLTF.

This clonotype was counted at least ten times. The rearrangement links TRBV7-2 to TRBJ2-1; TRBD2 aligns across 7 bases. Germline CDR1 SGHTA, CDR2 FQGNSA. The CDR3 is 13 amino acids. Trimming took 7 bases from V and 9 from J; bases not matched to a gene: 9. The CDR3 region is CASIPRLAGEQFF. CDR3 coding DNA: TGTGCCAGCATCCCAAGACTAGCTGGTGAGCAGTTCTTC.

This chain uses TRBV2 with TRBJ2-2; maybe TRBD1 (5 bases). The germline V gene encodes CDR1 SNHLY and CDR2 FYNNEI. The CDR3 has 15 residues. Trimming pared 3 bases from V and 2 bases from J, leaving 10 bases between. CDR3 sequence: CASSERTGNTGELFF. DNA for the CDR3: TGTGCCAGCAGTGAGCGCACAGGAAACACCGGGGAGCTGTTTTTT.

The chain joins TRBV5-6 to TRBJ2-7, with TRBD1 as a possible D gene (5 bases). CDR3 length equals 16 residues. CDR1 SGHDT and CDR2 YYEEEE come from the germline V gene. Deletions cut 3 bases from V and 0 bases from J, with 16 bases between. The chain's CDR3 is CASSSPDTQSSYEQYF. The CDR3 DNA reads TGTGCCAGCAGCTCACCGGACACCCAGAGCTCCTACGAGCAGTACTTC.

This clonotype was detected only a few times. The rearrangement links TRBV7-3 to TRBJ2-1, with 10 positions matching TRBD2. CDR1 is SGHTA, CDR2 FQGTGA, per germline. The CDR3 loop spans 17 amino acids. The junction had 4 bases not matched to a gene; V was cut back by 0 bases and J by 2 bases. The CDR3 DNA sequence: TGTGCCAGCAGCTTAACGGGTAGCGGGGGGACCTACAATGAGCAGTTCTTC. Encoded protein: CASSLTGSGGTYNEQFF.

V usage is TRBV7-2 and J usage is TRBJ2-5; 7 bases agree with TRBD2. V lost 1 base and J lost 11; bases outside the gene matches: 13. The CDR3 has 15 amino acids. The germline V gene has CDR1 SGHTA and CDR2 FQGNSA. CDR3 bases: TGTGCCAGCAGCTTAGGTGCGGGAGCTGGGAATGAGCAGTACTTC. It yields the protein CASSLGAGAGNEQYF.

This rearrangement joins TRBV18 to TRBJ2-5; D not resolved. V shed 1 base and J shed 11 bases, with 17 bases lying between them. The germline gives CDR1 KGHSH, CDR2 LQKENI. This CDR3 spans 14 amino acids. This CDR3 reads CASSPQGTNNEQYF. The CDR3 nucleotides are TGTGCCAGCTCACCACAGGGAACAAACAATGAGCAGTACTTC.

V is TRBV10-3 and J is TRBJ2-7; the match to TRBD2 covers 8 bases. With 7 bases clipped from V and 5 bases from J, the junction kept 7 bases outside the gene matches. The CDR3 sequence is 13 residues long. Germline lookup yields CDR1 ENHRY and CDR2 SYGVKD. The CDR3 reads CAITGGLSDEQYF. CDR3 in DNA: TGTGCCATCACGGGGGGGCTCTCTGACGAGCAGTACTTC.

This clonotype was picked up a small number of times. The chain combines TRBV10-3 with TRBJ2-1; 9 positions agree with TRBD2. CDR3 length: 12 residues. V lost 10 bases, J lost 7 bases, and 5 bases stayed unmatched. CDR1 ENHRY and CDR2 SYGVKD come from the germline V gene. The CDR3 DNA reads TGTGCCACCAGGACTAGCGAGAATGAGCAGTTCTTC. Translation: CATRTSENEQFF.

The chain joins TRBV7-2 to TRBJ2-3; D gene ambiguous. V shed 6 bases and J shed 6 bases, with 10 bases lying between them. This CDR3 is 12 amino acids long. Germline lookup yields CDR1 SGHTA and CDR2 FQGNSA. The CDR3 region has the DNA TGTGCCAGCAGTCGACGCAGTGATACGCAGTATTTT. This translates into CASSRRSDTQYF.

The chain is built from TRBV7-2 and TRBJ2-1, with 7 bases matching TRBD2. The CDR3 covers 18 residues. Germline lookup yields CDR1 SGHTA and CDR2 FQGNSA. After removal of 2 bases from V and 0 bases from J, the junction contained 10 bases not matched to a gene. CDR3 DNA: TGTGCCAGCAGCTTAAGGCTAGCGGCGGGAAGCTCCTACAATGAGCAGTTCTTC. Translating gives CASSLRLAAGSSYNEQFF.

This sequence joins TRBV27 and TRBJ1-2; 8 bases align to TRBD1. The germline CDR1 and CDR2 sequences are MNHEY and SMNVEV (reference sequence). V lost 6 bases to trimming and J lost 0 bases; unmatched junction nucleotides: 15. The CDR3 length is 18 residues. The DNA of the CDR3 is TGTGCCAGCAGCCTGAAGGGACAGGCAGTTAAAGCTAACTATGGCTACACCTTC. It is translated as CASSLKGQAVKANYGYTF.